The 22 T cell receptor beta chains presented below share a single source sample, sequenced in a study of blood T cell repertoires in COVID-19. Measured with immunoSEQ multiplex PCR; TCRdb has only the in-frame clones, and not every one. This sample yields about 98,000 clones, of which 86% are seen a single time; about a tenth belongs to the top ten. The sequenced sample was peripheral blood. These TCRs come from a man between 45 and 60 years old with acute or convalescent COVID-19.

The rearrangement uses TRBV9 and TRBJ1-2, with D possibly matching TRBD1 (5 bases). Germline assignment: CDR1 SGDLS and CDR2 YYNGEE. CDR3 size: 14 residues. Trimming took 3 bases from V and 5 from J, leaving 14 bases between them. The CDR3 protein is CASSDEQASYGYTF. CDR3 bases: TGTGCCAGCAGCGATGAACAGGCGAGTTATGGCTACACCTTC.

V gene TRBV27 combines with J gene TRBJ2-1, with 11 bases fitting TRBD2. Germline assignment: CDR1 MNHEY and CDR2 SMNVEV (reference sequence). The V gene end was trimmed by 5 bases and the J gene end by 4 bases; junction bases not matched to a gene: 7. The CDR3 is 16 amino acids. CDR3 region: CASSPETSGNYNEQFF. The CDR3 DNA follows: TGTGCCAGCAGTCCCGAGACTAGCGGGAATTACAATGAGCAGTTCTTC.

The genes are TRBV6-5 and TRBJ1-2; D is possibly TRBD1 (6 bases). The CDR3 covers 16 residues. From germline, CDR1 is MNHEY and CDR2 SVGAGI. Trimming shortened V by 4 bases and J by 4 bases, and 19 bases separated the two germline ends. In nucleotides, the CDR3 is TGTGCCAGCAGTTCGCCGGGGGGGGCGGGAGGCTATGGCTACACCTTC. Residues: CASSSPGGAGGYGYTF.

The CDR3 region is CASSSGTGGVGYTF. DNA of the CDR3: TGTGCCAGCAGTTCCGGGACAGGGGGTGTTGGCTACACCTTC. V is TRBV6-6 and J is TRBJ1-2, with 11 bases that match TRBD1. CDR3 length: 14 residues. The J segment lost 7 bases and the V segment lost 4 bases, leaving 5 bases of the junction unmatched. Germline CDR1 and CDR2: MNHNY and SVGAGI (reference sequence).

The chain combines TRBV5-1 with TRBJ1-1; a weak D match, TRBD1 (5 bases). Germline assignment: CDR1 SGHRS and CDR2 YFSETQ. The length of the CDR3 is 16 residues. V lost 3 bases and J lost 1, with 16 bases in between. Here the CDR3 DNA reads TGCGCCAGCAGCTACCAGGTAGGCAGGGAGAACACTGAAGCTTTCTTT. Its translation: CASSYQVGRENTEAFF.

This rearrangement joins TRBV9 to TRBJ2-1; 7 bases are a match to TRBD2. The CDR3 is made up of 16 amino acids. With V trimmed by 4 bases and J by 5 bases, 12 bases remained unmatched. Germline V lookup: CDR1 SGDLS, CDR2 YYNGEE. CDR3 sequence: CASSPSGGAGNNEQFF. The CDR3 nucleotides are TGTGCCAGCAGCCCCTCTGGGGGAGCGGGAAACAATGAGCAGTTCTTC.

This rearrangement joins TRBV4-1 to TRBJ2-1; TRBD2 might be the D (5 bases). The germline V gene encodes CDR1 MGHRA and CDR2 YSYEKL. CDR3 length: 15 amino acids. With 5 bases removed from V and 2 bases from J, the gap between germline ends came to 13 bases. CDR3: CASSSRESPYNEQFF. The CDR3 coding sequence is TGCGCCAGCAGCTCGAGGGAGTCGCCCTACAATGAGCAGTTCTTC.

The J gene is TRBJ2-7, the V gene TRBV30; TRBD2 might be the D (5 bases). Germline loops: CDR1 GTSNPN, CDR2 SVGIG (reference sequence). This CDR3 has 13 residues. V dropped 0 bases and J dropped 3 bases, with 9 bases sitting between them. The CDR3 DNA reads TGTGCCTGGAGTGTTGGACTCAACTACGAGCAGTACTTC. Its protein product is CAWSVGLNYEQYF.

The V call is TRBV2, the J call TRBJ1-5; TRBD1 aligns across 9 bases. The CDR3 is 14 residues long. The trim removed 7 bases at V and 3 bases at J, leaving 4 bases unmatched. In germline, CDR1 is SNHLY, CDR2 FYNNEI. CDR3 bases: TGTGCCAGCAACAGGGGGCAGCCCAATCAGCCCCAGCATTTT. Translation gives CASNRGQPNQPQHF.

The V call is TRBV24-1, the J call TRBJ1-1; D unclear. The CDR3 consists of 14 residues. CDR1 and CDR2 (germline): KGHDR, SFDVKD. V lost 5 bases, J lost 5 bases, and 14 bases lay in between. CDR3 in amino acids: CATSAVDGGTEAFF. The DNA of the CDR3 is TGTGCCACCAGTGCGGTCGACGGCGGGACTGAAGCTTTCTTT.

The V call is TRBV12-3 or TRBV12-4, the J call TRBJ1-1; D uncertain. The CDR3 is 11 amino acids. V gave up 5 bases and J gave up 6 bases, with 7 bases separating them. CDR3 nucleotides: TGTGCCAGCAGTGGAGATTCTGAAGCTTTCTTT. Translation gives CASSGDSEAFF.

The rearrangement uses TRBV30 and TRBJ2-5; TRBD1 is a possible D gene (6 bases). The CDR3 length is 13 residues. The ends were cut back, 6 bases at V and 0 bases at J, with 11 bases in the middle. The germline gives CDR1 GTSNPN, CDR2 SVGIG (reference sequence). The CDR3 protein is CACKWTDQETQYF. CDR3 bases: TGTGCCTGTAAATGGACAGACCAAGAGACCCAGTACTTC.

V usage is TRBV6-6 and J usage is TRBJ1-2, with TRBD1 matching over 10 bases. V dropped 2 bases and J dropped 5; count of bases not matched to a gene: 5. From germline, CDR1 is MNHNY and CDR2 SVGAGI (reference sequence). This CDR3 is 15 amino acids long. The DNA of the CDR3 is TGTGCCAGCAGTTACGATTCGGGACAGGGGTATGGCTACACCTTC. Its protein product is CASSYDSGQGYGYTF.

The chain combines TRBV9 with TRBJ2-2, with 9 positions matching TRBD2. The CDR3 sequence is 15 residues long. Germline V CDR1 and CDR2: SGDLS, YYNGEE. V gave up 4 bases and J gave up 6 bases; unmatched junction bases: 7. The CDR3 sequence is CASSSSGNTAGELFF. CDR3 nucleotide sequence: TGTGCCAGCAGCTCTAGCGGGAATACGGCCGGGGAGCTGTTTTTT.

This clone was counted between two and nine times. The gene calls are TRBV24-1 and TRBJ2-1, with D perhaps matching TRBD1 (5 bases). V was clipped by 4 bases and J by 5 bases, with 11 bases between them. The CDR3 consists of 14 residues. Germline-derived CDR1 and CDR2 are KGHDR and SFDVKD. This chain's CDR3 is CATSEQGQDNEQFF. The CDR3 DNA is TGTGCCACCAGTGAGCAGGGTCAGGACAATGAGCAGTTCTTC.

The chain couples TRBV6-5 to TRBJ1-1; 9 bases align to TRBD1. There are 15 residues in the CDR3. J gave up 2 bases and V 2 bases, and 3 bases lay outside the gene matches. Germline V lookup: CDR1 MNHEY, CDR2 SVGAGI. CDR3 coding DNA: TGTGCCAGCAGTTACGGGACAGGGCGAAACACTGAAGCTTTCTTT. Protein sequence: CASSYGTGRNTEAFF.

The V and J genes are TRBV3-1 (or the pseudogene TRBV3-2) and TRBJ1-3; D perhaps matches TRBD1 (5 bases). CDR1 is LGHDT, CDR2 YNNKEL, per germline (reference sequence). This CDR3 has 13 residues. Trimming cost V 4 bases and J 4 bases, with 8 bases left between them. The CDR3 here is CASSPGAGNTIYF. CDR3 bases: TGTGCCAGCAGCCCTGGGGCGGGAAACACCATATATTTT.

The gene calls are TRBV2 and TRBJ1-3; D call uncertain. Trimming stripped 6 bases from V and 0 bases from J, with 12 bases between. The CDR3 has 15 amino acids. Germline loops: CDR1 SNHLY, CDR2 FYNNEI. CDR3 bases: TGTGCCAGCAGCCTTGAGGGCAGCTCTGGAAACACCATATATTTT. As protein: CASSLEGSSGNTIYF.

The V gene is TRBV7-9, the J gene TRBJ2-2, with a possible D match to TRBD1 (6 bases). Trimming cost V 6 bases and J 2 bases, with 13 bases left between them. The CDR3 runs to 15 residues. Germline CDR1 SEHNR, CDR2 FQNEAQ (reference sequence). CDR3 DNA: TGTGCCAGCAGTCCCGACAGGACCAACACCGGGGAGCTGTTTTTT. Translating it yields CASSPDRTNTGELFF.

The gene calls are TRBV27 and TRBJ1-2; TRBD1 matches at 7 bases. J gave up 2 bases and V 4 bases, and 1 base lay outside the gene matches. CDR1 is MNHEY and CDR2 is SMNVEV in the germline V gene (reference sequence). This CDR3 has 13 amino acids. The CDR3 DNA reads as TGTGCCAGCAGTTCGGACAGGAACTATGGCTACACCTTC. Its translation is CASSSDRNYGYTF.

This clone was detected a few times. The chain is built from TRBV10-1 and TRBJ1-6; tentative D call: TRBD1 (6 bases). CDR3 size: 13 residues. V was cut by 2 bases and J by 7 bases, with 6 bases left in between. CDR1 WNHNN and CDR2 SYGVQD come from the germline V gene (reference sequence). The CDR3 DNA sequence: TGCGCCAGCAGTGAGCAGGGGAATTCACCCCTCCACTTT. Translated: CASSEQGNSPLHF.

This clone has a single count. V usage is TRBV4-1 and J usage is TRBJ2-7, with a tentative D call TRBD1 (6 bases). Germline V gene lookup returns CDR1 MGHRA and CDR2 YSYEKL. Trimming removed 4 bases from V and 3 bases from J, with 13 bases in between. CDR3 length: 14 residues. The CDR3 bases are TGCGCCAGCAGCCCAGCCTACAGGGTCTACGAGCAGTACTTC. Residues: CASSPAYRVYEQYF.